This T cell receptor (beta chain) was obtained from a study of blood T cell repertoires in COVID-19. Study at large: The United States, Italy and Spain supplied acute and convalescent COVID-19 samples. T cells, B-cell-depleted T cells, or PBMCs provided the cDNA or gDNA that served as material.

In the authors' workflow: Estimation of nucleated cell counts was performed using reference gene primer amplification. Sequenced by immunoSEQ multiplex PCR; TCRdb stores in-frame clones only, minus some. V, J and clone size are those of that table, while D and trimming were read from the DNA. Here the sample spans around 140,000 clones, over 70% being singletons. CDR3 length: 16 amino acids. Trimming at V came to 7 bases and at J to 3 bases, leaving 10 bases not matched to a gene. Germline V gives CDR1 LNHDA, CDR2 SQIVND (reference sequence). This chain links TRBV19 with TRBJ2-2, with TRBD1 matching 8 bases. Sequencing was done on a sample of peripheral blood. The receptor's source is a woman aged 50 to 60 with acute or convalescent COVID-19. CDR3 loop: CASTPSGGRDTGELFF. CDR3 DNA: TGTGCCAGTACCCCTTCAGGGGGCAGGGACACCGGGGAGCTGTTTTTT.